Shown below are 4 T cell receptor beta chains from a single sample sequenced in a study. TCRdb reprocessed the RT-PCR reads with MiXCR, giving one entry per CDR3 protein. The table includes 550,000 to 750,000 distinct CDR3 sequences, 12% to 15% detected once. Sequenced sample: memory CD4+ T cells from blood. These receptors came from a female donor in good health, serving as a healthy control.

This clonotype was observed many times. The gene calls are TRBV12-3 or TRBV12-4 and TRBJ2-5; no clear D. There are 12 residues in the CDR3. V shed 6 bases and J shed 2 bases, with 7 bases lying between them. CDR3 in DNA: TGTGCCAGCAGCTCAAAACAAGAGACCCAGTACTTC. Amino acids: CASSSKQETQYF.

This clonotype was seen many times. V and J are TRBV6-5 and TRBJ2-2; 9 bases are shared with TRBD1. V lost 8 bases, J lost 4 bases, and 5 bases stayed unmatched. CDR3 length: 14 amino acids. CDR1 and CDR2 (germline): MNHEY, SVGAGI. The CDR3 is CASRWGQGTGELFF. As DNA, the CDR3 is TGTGCCAGCCGATGGGGACAGGGCACCGGGGAGCTGTTTTTT.

This clonotype was seen ten or more times. The chain is built from TRBV6-5 and TRBJ2-5; 8 bases align to TRBD1. Germline V gives CDR1 MNHEY, CDR2 SVGAGI. The CDR3 loop spans 15 amino acids. J lost 6 bases, V lost 2 bases, and 8 bases had no gene match. The CDR3 loop reads CASSYEQGAGKTQYF. The CDR3 DNA reads as TGTGCCAGCAGTTACGAGCAGGGGGCAGGAAAGACCCAGTACTTC.

This clonotype was recorded a few times. This chain links TRBV6-1 with TRBJ2-7, with D possibly matching TRBD1 (5 bases). The germline V gene encodes CDR1 MNHNS and CDR2 SASEGT. The V and J ends lost 3 bases and 13 bases respectively, with 19 bases between them. The CDR3 contains 13 residues. CDR3 amino acids: CASSDGHDRLNYF. In DNA, the CDR3 is TGTGCCAGCAGTGACGGCCATGACAGACTTAACTACTTC.